This T cell receptor beta chain was sequenced in a study of blood T cell repertoires in COVID-19. The overall study: PBMCs, B-cell-depleted T cells, or T cells were the source of the cDNA or gDNA that made up the material.

Here immunoSEQ multiplex PCR was the method, and the copy in TCRdb shows in-frame clones only, minus some. The table lists roughly 200,000 clones, around nine tenths of them singletons, with roughly a sixth in the top ten. The V gene's germline CDR1 is SEHNR and CDR2 FQNEAQ (reference sequence). The CDR3 is 18 residues long. V lost 1 base and J lost 4, with 17 bases in between. Sequencing was done on a sample of peripheral blood. The J gene is TRBJ1-6, the V gene TRBV7-9, with D perhaps matching TRBD1 (6 bases). The clonotype was recovered from a man aged 50-59 years with COVID-19, enrolled during active disease. The CDR3 spells CASSLESAGAAYNSPLHF. DNA of the CDR3: TGTGCCAGCAGCTTAGAGTCGGCAGGGGCCGCTTATAATTCACCCCTCCACTTT.